The sample holds many counts of the clone carrying this T cell receptor (beta chain). No antigen is known for it. The data were obtained in a study of T cell repertoires in cytomegalovirus infection. The overall study: Public TCR beta signature analysis indicated the presence of both CMV infection and matching HLA type. Study-wide findings and caveats: HLA-C-restricted, CMV-specific TCR beta clonotypes were dominant ex vivo.

In TCRdb, the reads were re-called with MiXCR into one record per CDR3 protein. The table records more than 250,000 distinct CDR3 sequences, around 25% of them present only once. CDR1 is SGHTA, CDR2 FQGNSA, per germline. The trim removed 4 bases at V and 2 bases at J, leaving 4 bases unmatched. The CDR3 is 15 amino acids. The V and J genes are TRBV7-2 and TRBJ1-2, with TRBD1 identical over 10 bases. The receptor comes from a human donor in good health (CMV status not recorded). Some clones in this sample may be carry-over from other donors' samples. The starting material was cultured PBMCs, obtained from culture after CMV antigen stimulation. The CDR3 DNA sequence: TGTGCCAGCAGCTCTTGGACAGGGGGAAACTATGGCTACACCTTC. Its protein product is CASSSWTGGNYGYTF.